This T cell receptor beta chain was recorded in a study of blood T cell repertoires in COVID-19 (dated by TCRdb to 2020 to 2021). Regarding the study in general: Samples from collaborators originated in the United States, Italy and Spain and spanned both the acute and convalescent phases of COVID-19. The samples were drawn from the first 160 participants of the ongoing ImmuneRACE study and from about 1,200 subjects provided by 6 global collaborators. The prospective study material was composed of cDNA or gDNA derived from T cells, B-cell-depleted T cells, or PBMCs. The repertoires were released in a freely available public database intended as a resource for research on the immune response to SARS-CoV-2. The sample metadata nearly always contained a de-identified subject ID, COVID-19 status, age in years and sex. Deeply sampled blood TCRbeta repertoires from subjects exposed to, actively infected with, or recovered from COVID-19 were included in the dataset. Where available, HLA class I and class II types were obtained from metadata supplied by the sample provider rather than from assay-based typing. Overall study results and their limits: The quantity of clinical and demographic metadata differed by source and by participant and was supplied without curation.

TCRbeta CDR3 regions were amplified from genomic DNA using the immunoSEQ Assay, a bias-controlled multiplex PCR. The authors processed their data as follows. Within the assay, amplification of reference gene primers was used to estimate how many nucleated cells each sample contained. To quantify the absolute abundance of each unique TCRbeta CDR3 rearrangement, sequence reads were collapsed and filtered. For each sample, productive Simpson clonality was calculated by taking the square root of Simpson's diversity index across productive rearrangements. In TCRdb, the immuneACCESS table is reduced to in-frame sequences with V and J assigned. These tables do not hold every clone; where another copy was compared, an unresolved V gene accounts for under half, and the others remain unexplained. The DNA gave D and trimming, while V, J and clone size come from that table. The sample profile shows fewer than 250,000 clones; 70% to 90% of them were found once. The ten most abundant clones make up roughly a tenth of the sample.

From a lookup of the germline V gene (reference sequence), CDR1 and CDR2 are SEHNR and FQNEAQ. Including the terminal cysteine and phenylalanine, the CDR3 comprises 17 residues. The sequence is cut down to CDR3 DNA, 51 bases in frame from base 1. Trimming accounts for 2 bases at V and 5 bases at J, while the number of junction bases matched to no gene is 13. On this clone itself: Its antigen is still unknown. No per-base quality is available; no much larger clone lies one base away.

Each collaborating institution followed its own protocols to collect whole blood in K2EDTA tubes. For TCRbeta analysis, collaborators shipped samples as frozen whole blood, isolated PBMCs, or DNA extracted from either of those sample types. The chain uses TRBV7-9 and TRBJ2-5; TRBD2 aligns with 8 central bases. The sample taken for sequencing was peripheral blood. This TCR was recovered from an elderly woman with acute or convalescent COVID-19. The CDR3 protein: CASSLSGGVLGAETQYF. The DNA is TGTGCCAGCAGCTTATCGGGAGGGGTCTTAGGAGCCGAGACCCAGTACTTC.